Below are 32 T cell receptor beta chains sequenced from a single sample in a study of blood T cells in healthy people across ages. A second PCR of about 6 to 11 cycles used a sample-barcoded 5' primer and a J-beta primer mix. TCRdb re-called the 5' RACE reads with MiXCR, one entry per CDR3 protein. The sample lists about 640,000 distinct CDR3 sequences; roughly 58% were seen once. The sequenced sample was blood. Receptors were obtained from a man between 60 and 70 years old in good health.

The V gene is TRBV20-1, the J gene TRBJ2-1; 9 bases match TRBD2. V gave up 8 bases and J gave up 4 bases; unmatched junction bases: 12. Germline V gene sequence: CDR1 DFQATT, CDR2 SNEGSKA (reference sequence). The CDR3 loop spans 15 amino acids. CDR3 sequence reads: CSPDYLAGRYNEQFF. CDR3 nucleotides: TGCAGTCCGGACTACCTAGCGGGGAGATACAATGAGCAGTTCTTC.

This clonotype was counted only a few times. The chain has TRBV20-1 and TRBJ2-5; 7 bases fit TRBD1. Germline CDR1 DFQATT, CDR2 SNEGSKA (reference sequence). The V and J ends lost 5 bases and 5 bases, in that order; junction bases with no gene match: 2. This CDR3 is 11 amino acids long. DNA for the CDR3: TGCAGTGCTGACAGGGTGGAGACCCAGTACTTC. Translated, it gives CSADRVETQYF.

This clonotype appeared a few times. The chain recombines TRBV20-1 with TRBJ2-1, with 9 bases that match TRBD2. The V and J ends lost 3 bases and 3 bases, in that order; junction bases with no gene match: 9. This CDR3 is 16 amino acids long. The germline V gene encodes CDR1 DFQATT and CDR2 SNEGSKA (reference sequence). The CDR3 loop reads CSARSGGFPIYNEQFF. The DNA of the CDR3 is TGCAGTGCTAGGAGCGGGGGGTTCCCTATCTACAATGAGCAGTTCTTC.

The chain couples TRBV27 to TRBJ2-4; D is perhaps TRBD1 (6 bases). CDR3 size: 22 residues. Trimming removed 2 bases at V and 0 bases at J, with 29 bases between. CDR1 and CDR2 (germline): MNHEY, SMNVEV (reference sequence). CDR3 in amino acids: CASSLMSPNRADKREAKNIQYF. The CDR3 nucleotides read TGTGCCAGCAGTTTAATGTCCCCAAACAGGGCCGATAAACGGGAAGCCAAAAACATTCAGTACTTC.

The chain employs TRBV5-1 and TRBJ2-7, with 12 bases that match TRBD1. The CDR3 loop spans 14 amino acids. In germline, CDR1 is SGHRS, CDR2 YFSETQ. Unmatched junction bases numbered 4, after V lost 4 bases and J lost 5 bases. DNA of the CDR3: TGCGCCAGCAGCCCTGGGACAGGGGGCCACGAGCAGTACTTC. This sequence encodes CASSPGTGGHEQYF.

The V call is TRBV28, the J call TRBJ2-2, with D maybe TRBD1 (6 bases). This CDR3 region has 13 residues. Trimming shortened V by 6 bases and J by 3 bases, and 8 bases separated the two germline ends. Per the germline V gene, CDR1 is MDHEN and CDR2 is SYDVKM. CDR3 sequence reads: CASSTGYTGELFF. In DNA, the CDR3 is TGTGCCAGCAGCACAGGGTACACCGGGGAGCTGTTTTTT.

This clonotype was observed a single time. The DNA of the CDR3 is TGCGCCAGCAGCTTTGTTCCCGGGACAGGGGGCACTGGGGCCAACGTCCTGACTTTC. It yields the protein CASSFVPGTGGTGANVLTF. The V and J genes are TRBV5-1 and TRBJ2-6; 12 nucleotides align to TRBD1. The germline gives CDR1 SGHRS, CDR2 YFSETQ. V shed 2 bases and J 2 bases; nucleotides not matched to a gene: 8. CDR3 size: 19 residues.

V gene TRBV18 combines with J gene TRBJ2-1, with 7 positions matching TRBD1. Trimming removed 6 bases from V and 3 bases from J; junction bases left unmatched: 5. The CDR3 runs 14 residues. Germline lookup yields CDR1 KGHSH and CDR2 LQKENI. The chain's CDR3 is CASSIAGGYNEQFF. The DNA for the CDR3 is TGTGCCAGCTCGATTGCAGGGGGCTACAATGAGCAGTTCTTC.

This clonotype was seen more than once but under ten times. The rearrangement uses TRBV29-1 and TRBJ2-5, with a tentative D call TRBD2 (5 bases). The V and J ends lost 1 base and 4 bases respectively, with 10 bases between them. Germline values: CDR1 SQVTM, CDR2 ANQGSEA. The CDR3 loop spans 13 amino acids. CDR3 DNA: TGCAGCGTTGAAGCCCCTAGCCGAGAGACCCAGTACTTC. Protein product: CSVEAPSRETQYF.

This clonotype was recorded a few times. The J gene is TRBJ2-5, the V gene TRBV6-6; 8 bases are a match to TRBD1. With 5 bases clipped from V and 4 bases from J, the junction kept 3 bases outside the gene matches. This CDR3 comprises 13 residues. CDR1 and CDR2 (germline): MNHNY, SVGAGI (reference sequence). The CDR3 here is CASSTQGGETQYF. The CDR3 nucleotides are TGTGCCAGCAGTACACAGGGGGGAGAGACCCAGTACTTC.

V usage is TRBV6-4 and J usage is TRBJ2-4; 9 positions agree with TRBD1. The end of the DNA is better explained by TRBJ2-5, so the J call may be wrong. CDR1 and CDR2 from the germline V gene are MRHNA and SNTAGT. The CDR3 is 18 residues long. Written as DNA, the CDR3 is TGTGCCAGCAGTGATCCGACAGTGGACAGGGGACTCCAAGAGACCCAGTACTTC. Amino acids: CASSDPTVDRGLQETQYF.

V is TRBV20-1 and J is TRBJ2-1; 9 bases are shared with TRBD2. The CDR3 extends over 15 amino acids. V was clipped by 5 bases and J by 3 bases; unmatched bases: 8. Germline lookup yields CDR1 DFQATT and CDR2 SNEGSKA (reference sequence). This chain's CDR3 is CSAPSGRGGYNEQFF. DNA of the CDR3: TGCAGTGCTCCAAGTGGGCGGGGGGGCTACAATGAGCAGTTCTTC.

This CDR3 is CSARDGSSYNSPLHF. Here the CDR3 DNA reads TGCAGTGCTAGGGACGGGAGCTCCTATAATTCACCCCTCCACTTT. This rearrangement joins TRBV20-1 to TRBJ1-6; D remains unclear. The CDR3 has 15 residues. The V end lost 3 bases, the J end lost 0 bases, and 9 bases lay between the germline ends. Germline assignment: CDR1 DFQATT and CDR2 SNEGSKA (reference sequence).

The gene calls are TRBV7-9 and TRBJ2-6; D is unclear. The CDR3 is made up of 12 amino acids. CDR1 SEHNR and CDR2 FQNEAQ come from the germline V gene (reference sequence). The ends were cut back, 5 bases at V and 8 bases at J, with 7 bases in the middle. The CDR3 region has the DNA TGTGCCAGCAGCCCCCCGCCCAACGTCCTGACTTTC. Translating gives CASSPPPNVLTF.

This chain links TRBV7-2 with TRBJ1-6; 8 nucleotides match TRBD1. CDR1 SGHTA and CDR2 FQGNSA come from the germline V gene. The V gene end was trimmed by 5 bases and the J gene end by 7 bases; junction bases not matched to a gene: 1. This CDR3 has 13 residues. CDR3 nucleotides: TGTGCCAGCAGCCGACAGGGGAATTCACCCCTCCACTTT. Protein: CASSRQGNSPLHF. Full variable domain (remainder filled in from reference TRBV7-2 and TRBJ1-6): GAGVSQSPSNKVTEKGKDVELRCDPISGHTALYWYRQSLGQGLEFLIYFQGNSAPDKSGLPSDRFSAERTGGSVSTLTIQRTQQEDSAVYLCASSRQGNSPLHFGNGTRLTVT.

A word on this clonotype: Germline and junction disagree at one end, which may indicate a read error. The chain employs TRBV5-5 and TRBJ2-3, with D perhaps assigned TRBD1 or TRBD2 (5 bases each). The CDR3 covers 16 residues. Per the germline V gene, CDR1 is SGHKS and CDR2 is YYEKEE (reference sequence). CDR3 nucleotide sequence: TGCGCCAGCAGCCTCGGGCCGGGGCCAGGAGAAGATACGCAGTATTTT. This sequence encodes CASSLGPGPGEDTQYF.

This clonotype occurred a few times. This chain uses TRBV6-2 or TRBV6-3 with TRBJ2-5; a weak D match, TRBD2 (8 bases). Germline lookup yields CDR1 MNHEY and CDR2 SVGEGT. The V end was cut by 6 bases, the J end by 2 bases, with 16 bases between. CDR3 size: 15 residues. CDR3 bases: TGTGCCAGCAGGGGACTAGGGGGCCGACAAGAGACCCAGTACTTC. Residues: CASRGLGGRQETQYF.

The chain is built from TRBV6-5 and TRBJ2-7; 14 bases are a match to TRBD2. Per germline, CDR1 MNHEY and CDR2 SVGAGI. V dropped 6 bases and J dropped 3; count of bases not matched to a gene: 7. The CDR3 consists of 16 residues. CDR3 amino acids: CASRPGTSGGNYEQYF. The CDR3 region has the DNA TGTGCCAGCAGGCCCGGGACTAGCGGGGGCAACTACGAGCAGTACTTC.

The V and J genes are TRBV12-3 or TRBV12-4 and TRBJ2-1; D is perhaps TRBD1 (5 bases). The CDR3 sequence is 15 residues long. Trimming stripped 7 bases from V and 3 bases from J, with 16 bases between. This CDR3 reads CASTLDTGGYNEQFF. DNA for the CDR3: TGTGCCAGCACCCTGGACACAGGTGGCTACAATGAGCAGTTCTTC.

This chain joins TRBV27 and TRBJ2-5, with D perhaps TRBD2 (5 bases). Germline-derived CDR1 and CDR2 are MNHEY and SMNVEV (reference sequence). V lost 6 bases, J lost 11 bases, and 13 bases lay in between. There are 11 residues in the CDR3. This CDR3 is CASRRVASQYF. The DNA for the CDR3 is TGTGCCAGCAGGAGGGTTGCGTCACAGTACTTC.

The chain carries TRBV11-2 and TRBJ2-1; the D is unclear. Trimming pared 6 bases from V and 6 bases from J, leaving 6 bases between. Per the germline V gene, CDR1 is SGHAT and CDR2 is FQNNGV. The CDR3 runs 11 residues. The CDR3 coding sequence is TGTGCCAGCAGGGATGTCAATGAGCAGTTCTTC. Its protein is CASRDVNEQFF.

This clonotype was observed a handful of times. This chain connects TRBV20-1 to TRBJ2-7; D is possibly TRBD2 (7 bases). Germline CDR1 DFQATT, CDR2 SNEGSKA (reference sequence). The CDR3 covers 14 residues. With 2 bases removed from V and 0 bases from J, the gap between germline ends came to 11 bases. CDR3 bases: TGCAGTGCTAGACGGGGGGCCTCCTCCTACGAGCAGTACTTC. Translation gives CSARRGASSYEQYF.

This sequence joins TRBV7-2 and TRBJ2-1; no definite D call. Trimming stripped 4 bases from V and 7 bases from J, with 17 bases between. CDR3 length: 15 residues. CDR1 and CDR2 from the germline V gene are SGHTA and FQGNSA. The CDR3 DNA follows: TGTGCCAGCAGCTCCTTGTTAGTATCTAGTAATGAGCAGTTCTTC. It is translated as CASSSLLVSSNEQFF. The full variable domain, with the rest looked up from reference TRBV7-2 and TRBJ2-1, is GAGVSQSPSNKVTEKGKDVELRCDPISGHTALYWYRQSLGQGLEFLIYFQGNSAPDKSGLPSDRFSAERTGGSVSTLTIQRTQQEDSAVYLCASSSLLVSSNEQFFGPGTRLTVL.

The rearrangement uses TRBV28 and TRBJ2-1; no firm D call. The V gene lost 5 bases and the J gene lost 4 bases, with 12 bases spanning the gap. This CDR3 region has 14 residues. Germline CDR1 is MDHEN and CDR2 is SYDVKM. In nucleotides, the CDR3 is TGTGCCAGCAGTGCCCCCGCCAGTTACAATGAGCAGTTCTTC. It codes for CASSAPASYNEQFF.

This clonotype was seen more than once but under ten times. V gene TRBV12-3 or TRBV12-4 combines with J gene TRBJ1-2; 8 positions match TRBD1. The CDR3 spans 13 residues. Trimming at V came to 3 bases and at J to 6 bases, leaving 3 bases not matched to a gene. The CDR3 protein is CASSFGRGHGYTF. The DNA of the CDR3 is TGTGCCAGCAGTTTTGGCAGGGGGCATGGCTACACCTTC.

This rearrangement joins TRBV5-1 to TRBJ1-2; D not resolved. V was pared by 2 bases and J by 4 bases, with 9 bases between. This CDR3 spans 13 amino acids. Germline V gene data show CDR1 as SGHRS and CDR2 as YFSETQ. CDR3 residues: CASSLGLGYGYTF. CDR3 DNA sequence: TGCGCCAGCAGCTTAGGACTGGGCTATGGCTACACCTTC.

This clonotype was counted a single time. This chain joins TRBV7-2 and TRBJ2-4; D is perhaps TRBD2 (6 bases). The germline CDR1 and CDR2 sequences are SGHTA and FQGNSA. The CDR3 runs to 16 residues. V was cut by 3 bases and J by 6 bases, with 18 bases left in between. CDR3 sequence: CASSLGWGESVNIQYF. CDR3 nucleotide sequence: TGTGCCAGCAGCTTGGGATGGGGGGAATCGGTAAACATTCAGTACTTC.

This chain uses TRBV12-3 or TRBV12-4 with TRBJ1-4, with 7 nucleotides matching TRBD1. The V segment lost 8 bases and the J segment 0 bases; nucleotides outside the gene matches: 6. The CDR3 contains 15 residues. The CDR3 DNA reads TGTGCCAGCGCGAGGGGGCTTGCAACTAATGAAAAACTGTTTTTT. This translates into CASARGLATNEKLFF.

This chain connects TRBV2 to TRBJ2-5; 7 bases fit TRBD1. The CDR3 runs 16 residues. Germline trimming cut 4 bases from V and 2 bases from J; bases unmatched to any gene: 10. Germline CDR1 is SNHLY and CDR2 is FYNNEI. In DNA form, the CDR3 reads TGTGCCAGCAGTGGAACCAGCCACAGGGGTCAAGAGACCCAGTACTTC. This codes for CASSGTSHRGQETQYF.

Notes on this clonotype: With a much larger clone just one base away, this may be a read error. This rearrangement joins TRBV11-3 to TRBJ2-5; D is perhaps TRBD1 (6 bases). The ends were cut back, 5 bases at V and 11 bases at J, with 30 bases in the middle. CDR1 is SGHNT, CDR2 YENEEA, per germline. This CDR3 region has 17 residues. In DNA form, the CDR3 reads TGTGCCAGCAGCCCCGGACAGCCGTGGAAACCATACAATGAGCAGTACTTC. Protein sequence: CASSPGQPWKPYNEQYF.

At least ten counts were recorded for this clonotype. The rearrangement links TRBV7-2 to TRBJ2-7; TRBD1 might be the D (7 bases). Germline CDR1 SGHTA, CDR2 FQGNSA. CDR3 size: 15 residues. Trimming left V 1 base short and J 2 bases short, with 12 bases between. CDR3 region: CASSLGGGGPYEQYF. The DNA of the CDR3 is TGTGCCAGCAGCTTAGGTGGAGGGGGCCCCTACGAGCAGTACTTC.

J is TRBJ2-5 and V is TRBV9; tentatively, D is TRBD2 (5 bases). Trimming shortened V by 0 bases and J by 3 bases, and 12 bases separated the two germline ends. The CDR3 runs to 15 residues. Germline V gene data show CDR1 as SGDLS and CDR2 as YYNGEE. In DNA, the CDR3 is TGTGCCAGCAGCGTAGGCGGGCAGGAAGAAGAGACCCAGTACTTC. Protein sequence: CASSVGGQEEETQYF.